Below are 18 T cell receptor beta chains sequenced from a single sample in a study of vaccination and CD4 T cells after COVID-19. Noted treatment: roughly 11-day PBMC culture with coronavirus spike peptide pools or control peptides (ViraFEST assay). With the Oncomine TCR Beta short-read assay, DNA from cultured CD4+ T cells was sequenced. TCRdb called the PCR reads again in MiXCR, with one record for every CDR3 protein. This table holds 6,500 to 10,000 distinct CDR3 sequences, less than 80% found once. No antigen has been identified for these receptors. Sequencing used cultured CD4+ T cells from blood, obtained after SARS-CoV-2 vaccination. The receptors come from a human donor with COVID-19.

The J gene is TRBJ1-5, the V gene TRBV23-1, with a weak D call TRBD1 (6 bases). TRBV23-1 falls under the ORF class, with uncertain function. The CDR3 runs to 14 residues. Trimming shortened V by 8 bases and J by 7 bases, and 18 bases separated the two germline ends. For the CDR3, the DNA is TGCGCCAGCGCGCGTCCGGCGGGGACACAGCCCCAGCATTTT. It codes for CASARPAGTQPQHF.

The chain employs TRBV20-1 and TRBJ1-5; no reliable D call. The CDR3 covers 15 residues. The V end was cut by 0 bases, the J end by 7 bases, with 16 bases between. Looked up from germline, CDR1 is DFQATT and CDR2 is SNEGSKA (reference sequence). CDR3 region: CSARDVVGVRQPQHF. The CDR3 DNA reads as TGCAGTGCTAGAGATGTAGTCGGGGTTAGGCAGCCCCAGCATTTT.

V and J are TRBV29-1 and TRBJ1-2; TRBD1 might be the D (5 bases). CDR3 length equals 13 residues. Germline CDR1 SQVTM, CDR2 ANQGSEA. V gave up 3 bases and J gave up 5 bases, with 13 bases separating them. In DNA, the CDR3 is TGCAGCGTTGAGGCAGGGAGCGCTTATGGCTACACCTTC. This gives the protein CSVEAGSAYGYTF.

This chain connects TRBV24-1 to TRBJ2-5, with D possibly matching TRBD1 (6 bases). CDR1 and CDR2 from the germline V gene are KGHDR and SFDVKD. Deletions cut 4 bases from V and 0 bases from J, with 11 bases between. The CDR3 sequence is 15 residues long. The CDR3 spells CATSDPDRYQETQYF. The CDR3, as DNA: TGTGCCACCAGTGACCCCGACAGGTACCAAGAGACCCAGTACTTC.

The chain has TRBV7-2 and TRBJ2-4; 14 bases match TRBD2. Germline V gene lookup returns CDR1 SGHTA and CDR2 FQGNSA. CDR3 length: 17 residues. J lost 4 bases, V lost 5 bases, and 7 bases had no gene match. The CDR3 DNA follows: TGTGCCAGCAGCACATCTGGACTAGCGGGGGGTAAAAACATTCAGTACTTC. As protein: CASSTSGLAGGKNIQYF.

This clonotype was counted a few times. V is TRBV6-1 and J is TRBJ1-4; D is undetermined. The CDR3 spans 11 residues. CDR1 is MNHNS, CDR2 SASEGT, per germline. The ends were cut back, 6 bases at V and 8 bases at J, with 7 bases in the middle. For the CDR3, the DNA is TGTGCCAGCAGCCCGTTGGAAAAACTGTTTTTT. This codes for CASSPLEKLFF.

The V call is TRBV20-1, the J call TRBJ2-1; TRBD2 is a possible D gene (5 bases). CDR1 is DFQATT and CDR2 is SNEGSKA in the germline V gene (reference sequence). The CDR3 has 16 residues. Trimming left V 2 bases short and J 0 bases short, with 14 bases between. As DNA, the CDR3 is TGCAGTGCTAGAAGCGGTCGAGGGAGCTCCTACAATGAGCAGTTCTTC. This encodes CSARSGRGSSYNEQFF.

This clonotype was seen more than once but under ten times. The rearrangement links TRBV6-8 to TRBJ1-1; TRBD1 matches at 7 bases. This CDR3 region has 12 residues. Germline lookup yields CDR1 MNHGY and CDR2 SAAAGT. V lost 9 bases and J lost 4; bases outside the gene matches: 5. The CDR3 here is CASPDRATEAFF. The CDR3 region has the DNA TGTGCCAGTCCCGACAGGGCCACTGAAGCTTTCTTT.

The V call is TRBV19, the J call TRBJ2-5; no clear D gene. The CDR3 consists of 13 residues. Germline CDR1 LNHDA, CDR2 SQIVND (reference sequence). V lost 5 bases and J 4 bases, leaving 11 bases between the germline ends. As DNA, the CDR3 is TGTGCCAGTAGTGCGGAGCAGACAGAGACCCAGTACTTC. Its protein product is CASSAEQTETQYF.

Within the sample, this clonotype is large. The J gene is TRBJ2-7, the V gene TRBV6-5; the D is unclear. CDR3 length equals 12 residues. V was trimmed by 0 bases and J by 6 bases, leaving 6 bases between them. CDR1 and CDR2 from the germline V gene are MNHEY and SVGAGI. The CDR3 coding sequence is TGTGCCAGCAGTTACTCTCAGACCGAGCAGTACTTC. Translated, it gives CASSYSQTEQYF.

CDR3 in amino acids: CASISTRDYKGTQYF. CDR3 DNA: TGTGCCAGCATCTCCACCCGGGACTACAAAGGGACGCAGTATTTT. V usage is TRBV6-4 and J usage is TRBJ2-3, with 7 bases aligning to TRBD2. Trimming removed 7 bases from V and 9 bases from J; junction bases left unmatched: 16. CDR1 and CDR2 from the germline V gene are MRHNA and SNTAGT. This CDR3 has 15 amino acids.

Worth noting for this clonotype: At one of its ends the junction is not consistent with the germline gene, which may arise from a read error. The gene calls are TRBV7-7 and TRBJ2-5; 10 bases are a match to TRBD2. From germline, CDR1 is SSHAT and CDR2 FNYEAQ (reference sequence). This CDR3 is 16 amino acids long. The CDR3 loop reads CASSFTAGGVMETQYF. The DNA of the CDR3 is TGTGCTAGCAGCTTCACAGCGGGGGGGGTAATGGAGACCCAGTACTTC.

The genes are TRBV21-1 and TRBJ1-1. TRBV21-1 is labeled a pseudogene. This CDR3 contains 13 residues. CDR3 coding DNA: TGTGCCAGCAGCCCCTCCCGGGGTACGAGGGCTTTCTTT. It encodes CASSPSRGTRAFF.

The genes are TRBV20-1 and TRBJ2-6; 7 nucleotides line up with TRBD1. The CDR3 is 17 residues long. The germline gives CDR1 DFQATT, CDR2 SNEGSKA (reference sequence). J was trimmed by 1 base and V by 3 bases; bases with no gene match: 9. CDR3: CSASSAGGESGANVLTF. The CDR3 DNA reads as TGCAGTGCTAGTTCGGCAGGGGGAGAATCTGGGGCCAACGTCCTGACTTTC.

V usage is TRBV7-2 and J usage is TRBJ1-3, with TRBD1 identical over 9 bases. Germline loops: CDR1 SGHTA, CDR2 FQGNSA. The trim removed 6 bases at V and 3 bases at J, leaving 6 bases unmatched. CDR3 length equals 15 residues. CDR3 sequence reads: CASRRTGGGGNTIYF. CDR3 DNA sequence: TGTGCCAGCAGACGAACAGGGGGCGGTGGAAACACCATATATTTT.

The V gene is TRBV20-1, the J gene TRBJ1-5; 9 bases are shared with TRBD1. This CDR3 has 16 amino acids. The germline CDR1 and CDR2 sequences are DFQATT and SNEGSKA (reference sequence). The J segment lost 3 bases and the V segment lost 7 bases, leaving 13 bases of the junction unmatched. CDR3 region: CSVPGGTGLSNQPQHF. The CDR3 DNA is TGCAGTGTTCCCGGTGGGACAGGGCTTTCCAATCAGCCCCAGCATTTT.

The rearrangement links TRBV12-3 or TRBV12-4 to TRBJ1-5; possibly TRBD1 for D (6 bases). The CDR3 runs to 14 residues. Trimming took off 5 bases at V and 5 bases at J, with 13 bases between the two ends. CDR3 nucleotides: TGTGCCAGCAGTCCCAGGGGAGGGCATCAGCCCCAGCATTTT. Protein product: CASSPRGGHQPQHF.

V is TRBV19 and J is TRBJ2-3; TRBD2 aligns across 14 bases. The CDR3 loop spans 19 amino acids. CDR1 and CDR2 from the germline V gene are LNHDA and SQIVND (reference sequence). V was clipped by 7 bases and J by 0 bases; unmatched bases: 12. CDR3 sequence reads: CASTPHSGTSGGSTDTQYF. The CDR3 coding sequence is TGTGCCAGTACCCCACACTCCGGGACTAGCGGGGGAAGCACAGATACGCAGTATTTT.